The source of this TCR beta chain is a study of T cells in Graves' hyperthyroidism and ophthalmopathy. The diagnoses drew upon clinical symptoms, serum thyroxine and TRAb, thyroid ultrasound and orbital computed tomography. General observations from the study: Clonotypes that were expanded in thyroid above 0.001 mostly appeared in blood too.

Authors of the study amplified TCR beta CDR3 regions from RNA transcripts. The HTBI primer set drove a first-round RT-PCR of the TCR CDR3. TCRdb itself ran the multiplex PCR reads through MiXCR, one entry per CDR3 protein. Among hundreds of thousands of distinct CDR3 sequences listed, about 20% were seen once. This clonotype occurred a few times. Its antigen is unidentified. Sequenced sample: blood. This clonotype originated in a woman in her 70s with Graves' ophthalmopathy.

CDR3 region: CASGLLAGGQPQHF. The CDR3 bases are TGTGCTAGTGGTTTGCTCGCCGGAGGTCAGCCCCAGCATTTT. The chain employs TRBV12-5 and TRBJ1-5, with D unclear. Germline CDR1 reads LGHNT; CDR2 reads FRNRAP. The CDR3 sequence is 14 residues long. Trimming left V 2 bases short and J 6 bases short, with 11 bases between.